The 2 T cell receptor beta chains listed next were all sequenced from one sample in a study of cytomegalovirus exposure and HLA in healthy donors. Libraries were prepared by immunoSEQ multiplex PCR; TCRdb keeps only in-frame clonotypes and omits some of them. Among some 250,000 clones listed, 90% were seen once. The specimen sequenced was PBMCs. The receptor source for this set is a woman between 18 and 29 years old in good health and CMV-seronegative.

The J gene is TRBJ2-1, the V gene TRBV19; the D is unclear. The length of the CDR3 is 15 residues. CDR1 is LNHDA and CDR2 is SQIVND in the germline V gene (reference sequence). Trimming left V 2 bases short and J 2 bases short, with 10 bases between. CDR3 sequence: CASSIRTVTYNEQFF. In nucleotides, the CDR3 is TGTGCCAGTAGTATAAGAACGGTAACCTACAATGAGCAGTTCTTC.

This clone was counted only a few times. The J gene is TRBJ2-7, the V gene TRBV5-1, with 7 bases identical to TRBD1. V lost 0 bases, J lost 6 bases, and 6 bases stayed unmatched. The CDR3 runs to 14 residues. CDR1 is SGHRS, CDR2 YFSETQ, per germline. CDR3: CASSLDRDSGEQYF. The CDR3 region has the DNA TGCGCCAGCAGCTTGGACCGGGACAGCGGCGAGCAGTACTTC.